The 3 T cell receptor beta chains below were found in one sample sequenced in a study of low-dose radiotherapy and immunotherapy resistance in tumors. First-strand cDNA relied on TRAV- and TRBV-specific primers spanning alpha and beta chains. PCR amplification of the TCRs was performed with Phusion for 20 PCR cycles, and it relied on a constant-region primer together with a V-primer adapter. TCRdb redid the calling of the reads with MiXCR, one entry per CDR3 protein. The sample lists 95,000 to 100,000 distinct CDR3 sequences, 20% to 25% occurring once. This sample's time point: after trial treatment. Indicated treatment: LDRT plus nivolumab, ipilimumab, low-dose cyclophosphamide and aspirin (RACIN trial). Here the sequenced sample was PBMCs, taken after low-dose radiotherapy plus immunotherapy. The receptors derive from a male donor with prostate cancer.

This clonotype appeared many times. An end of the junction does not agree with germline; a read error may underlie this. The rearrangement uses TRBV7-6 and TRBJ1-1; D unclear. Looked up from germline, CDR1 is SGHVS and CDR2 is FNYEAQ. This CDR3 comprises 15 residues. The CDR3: CASSRSGEMKTEAFF. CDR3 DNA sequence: TGTGCCAGCAGCCGGTCTGGGGAAATGAAGACTGAAGCTTTCTTT.

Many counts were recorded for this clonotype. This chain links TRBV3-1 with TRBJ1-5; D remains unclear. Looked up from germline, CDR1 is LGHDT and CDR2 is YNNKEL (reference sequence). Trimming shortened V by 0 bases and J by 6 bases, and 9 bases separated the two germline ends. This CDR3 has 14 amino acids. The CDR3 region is CASSQDRAGQPQHF. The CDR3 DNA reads TGTGCCAGCAGCCAAGATCGGGCAGGTCAGCCCCAGCATTTT.

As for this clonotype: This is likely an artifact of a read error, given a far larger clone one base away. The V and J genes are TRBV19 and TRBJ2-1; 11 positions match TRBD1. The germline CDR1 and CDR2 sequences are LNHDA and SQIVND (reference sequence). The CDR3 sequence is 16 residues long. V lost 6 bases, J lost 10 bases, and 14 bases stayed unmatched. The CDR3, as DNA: TGTGCCAGTAGATCCGAGGGACAGGGGGACTCCTACGAGCAGTTCTTC. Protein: CASRSEGQGDSYEQFF.